Below are 14 T cell receptor beta chains sequenced from a single sample in a study of CD8+CD57+ T cells in acquired aplastic anemia. Genomic DNA, serving as template, underwent TCR beta VDJ and CDR3 profiling. TCRdb reprocessed the reads with MiXCR, giving one entry per CDR3 protein. The data show around 170,000 distinct CDR3 sequences, under 55% seen once. In patients chosen for sequencing, flow cytometry had shown CD8+CD57+ cell expansion. Sequencing was done on a sample of sorted CD4+, CD8+, or CD8+CD57+ T cells (not recorded which) from PBMCs. The receptor set was obtained from a human donor with aplastic anemia.

The chain combines TRBV10-3 with TRBJ1-2; tentatively, D is TRBD1 (6 bases). V shed 4 bases and J shed 7 bases, with 13 bases lying between them. The CDR3 sequence is 13 residues long. Looked up from germline, CDR1 is ENHRY and CDR2 is SYGVKD. CDR3 loop: CAISGGGLGGYTF. Written as DNA, the CDR3 is TGTGCCATCAGTGGCGGGGGGCTCGGTGGCTACACCTTC.

This clonotype was found many times. V usage is TRBV6-1 and J usage is TRBJ1-3, with D possibly being TRBD1 (5 bases). From germline, CDR1 is MNHNS and CDR2 SASEGT. V was pared by 4 bases and J by 0 bases, with 10 bases between. CDR3 length equals 15 residues. The CDR3 spells CASSGGKHSGNTIYF. CDR3 bases: TGTGCCAGCAGTGGGGGGAAACACTCTGGAAACACCATATATTTT.

This clonotype occurred many times. This chain links TRBV20-1 with TRBJ2-1; possibly TRBD2 for D (6 bases). The germline CDR1 and CDR2 sequences are DFQATT and SNEGSKA (reference sequence). There are 15 residues in the CDR3. V shed 0 bases and J shed 4 bases, with 13 bases lying between them. The CDR3 region has the DNA TGCAGTGCTAGAGATCACGGACTAATATACAATGAGCAGTTCTTC. Translation: CSARDHGLIYNEQFF.

This clonotype was counted a few times. The V gene is TRBV18, the J gene TRBJ1-2, with D possibly being TRBD1 (6 bases). The CDR3 sequence is 12 residues long. Germline CDR1 KGHSH, CDR2 LQKENI. Trimming removed 6 bases at V and 6 bases at J, with 11 bases between. CDR3 in DNA: TGTGCCAGCTCTCAACAGGGAGATGGCTACACCTTC. It codes for CASSQQGDGYTF.

This clonotype showed up many times. The CDR3: CASSLVGGARIAGELFF. The CDR3 DNA reads as TGTGCCAGCAGCTTAGTGGGGGGCGCGAGGATAGCTGGGGAGCTGTTTTTT. The gene calls are TRBV11-2 and TRBJ2-2; D assignment may be TRBD1 or TRBD2 (6 bases each). V gave up 1 base and J gave up 8 bases, with 20 bases separating them. This CDR3 is 17 amino acids long. Germline CDR1 is SGHAT and CDR2 is FQNNGV.

On this clonotype itself: A read error is likely, as this CDR3 ends without the conserved phenylalanine or tryptophan. The chain has TRBV11-2 and TRBJ2-7, with 11 bases matching TRBD2. Germline V gene lookup returns CDR1 SGHAT and CDR2 FQNNGV. The CDR3 covers 15 residues. The V gene end was trimmed by 2 bases and the J gene end by 2 bases; junction bases not matched to a gene: 2. The CDR3 DNA follows: TGTGCCAGCAGCTTACCGGGACTAGCGGCCTACGAGCAGTACCTC. Amino acids: CASSLPGLAAYEQYL.

Many counts were recorded for this clonotype. V gene TRBV2 combines with J gene TRBJ2-2; D is tentatively TRBD1 or TRBD2 (5 bases each). V gave up 10 bases and J gave up 7 bases, with 22 bases separating them. Germline CDR1 reads SNHLY; CDR2 reads FYNNEI. The CDR3 is 15 residues long. CDR3 sequence (DNA): TGTGCCACGACTTATGAACGGGGCTTTGGCGGGGAGCTGTTTTTT. Its protein product is CATTYERGFGGELFF.

Concerning this clonotype: A much more abundant neighbour one base away suggests this may be a read error. V is TRBV12-3 or TRBV12-4 and J is TRBJ1-2, with unresolved D. The CDR3 runs to 12 residues. DNA of the CDR3: TGTGCCAGCAGGTTAGAATGGCGGGGCTACACCTTC. Its protein is CASRLEWRGYTF.

This clonotype was detected many times. This chain links TRBV5-1 with TRBJ2-1; D perhaps matches TRBD2 (6 bases). This CDR3 has 13 residues. Trimming cost V 4 bases and J 6 bases, with 11 bases left between them. The germline CDR1 and CDR2 sequences are SGHRS and YFSETQ. The CDR3 protein is CASSVGLSNEQFF. The CDR3 DNA sequence: TGCGCCAGCAGCGTGGGACTTTCCAATGAGCAGTTCTTC.

The gene calls are TRBV18 and TRBJ1-5, with 11 bases lining up with TRBD1. The CDR3 is 16 amino acids. V lost 2 bases, J lost 3 bases, and 3 bases stayed unmatched. Germline V lookup: CDR1 KGHSH, CDR2 LQKENI. The CDR3 sequence: CASSPTGQGDNQPQHF. In DNA form, the CDR3 reads TGTGCCAGCTCACCAACGGGACAGGGGGACAATCAGCCCCAGCATTTT.

This clonotype was recorded at least ten times. This chain links TRBV5-1 with TRBJ1-1; no clear D gene. The germline V gene has CDR1 SGHRS and CDR2 YFSETQ. The CDR3 spans 15 residues. Trimming took off 0 bases at V and 2 bases at J, with 11 bases between the two ends. The CDR3 sequence is CASSLVLQGNTEAFF. In DNA, the CDR3 is TGCGCCAGCAGCTTGGTCCTGCAAGGTAACACTGAAGCTTTCTTT.

This clonotype was seen ten or more times. This chain joins TRBV12-3 or TRBV12-4 and TRBJ2-7, with a possible D match to TRBD2 (6 bases). The CDR3 contains 14 residues. Trimming stripped 3 bases from V and 6 bases from J, with 15 bases between. CDR3 in amino acids: CASSLRVGSSEQYF. The CDR3, as DNA: TGTGCCAGCAGTTTGAGGGTCGGGAGCAGCGAGCAGTACTTC.

This clonotype was seen more than once but under ten times. The chain links TRBV7-8 to TRBJ2-7, with 11 bases matching TRBD1. This CDR3 is 15 amino acids long. Germline trimming cut 5 bases from V and 4 bases from J; bases unmatched to any gene: 7. CDR1 SGHVS and CDR2 FQNEAQ come from the germline V gene. The CDR3 bases are TGTGCCAGCAGCCACGCGGGACAGGGGGTGTACGAGCAGTACTTC. It is translated as CASSHAGQGVYEQYF.

This clonotype was seen only once. The V gene is TRBV25-1, the J gene TRBJ1-1, with D uncertain. Germline V lookup: CDR1 MGHDK, CDR2 SYGVNS. With 8 bases removed from V and 1 base from J, the gap between germline ends came to 11 bases. The CDR3 sequence is 13 residues long. In nucleotides, the CDR3 is TGTGCCAGCCAAGTAAATGCGAACACTGAAGCTTTCTTT. Translation: CASQVNANTEAFF. Full variable domain (missing parts from reference TRBV25-1 and TRBJ1-1): EADIYQTPRYLVIGTGKKITLECSQTMGHDKMYWYQQDPGMELHLIHYSYGVNSTEKGDLSSESTVSRIRTEHFPLTLESARPSHTSQYLCASQVNANTEAFFGQGTRLTVV.